The 24 T cell receptor beta chains given below trace back to one sample, sequenced in a study of T cells in Graves' hyperthyroidism and ophthalmopathy. Amplification of TCR beta CDR3 regions used RNA as the template. Primed by the HTBI set, a first-round RT-PCR was run on the TCR CDR3. MiXCR was run by TCRdb on the multiplex PCR reads, yielding one entry per CDR3 protein. Among about 49,000 distinct CDR3 sequences listed, less than 65% were seen once. Sequenced material: peripheral blood or thyroid tissue (not recorded which). The origin of the receptors is a man aged 18 to 30 with Graves' hyperthyroidism.

This clonotype was observed a handful of times. At one end, the junction sequence differs from germline, possibly due to a read error. The chain has TRBV12-3 or TRBV12-4 and TRBJ1-3; D is undetermined. This CDR3 comprises 12 residues. The CDR3 nucleotides are TGTGCCAGCAGCGGCCCTGGAAACGCCATATATTTT. This codes for CASSGPGNAIYF.

This clonotype is judged medium-sized. The CDR3 bases are TGCAGTGCTAGCCCCAGGGGGCTTGGCGAGACCCAGTACTTC. This gives the protein CSASPRGLGETQYF. The chain couples TRBV20-1 to TRBJ2-5, with 8 nucleotides matching TRBD1. CDR1 and CDR2 (germline): DFQATT, SNEGSKA (reference sequence). Unmatched junction bases numbered 8, after V lost 3 bases and J lost 5 bases. CDR3 length: 14 amino acids.

This clonotype was seen a single time. V usage is TRBV20-1 and J usage is TRBJ2-5; either TRBD1 or TRBD2 may fit D (6 bases each). Trimming cost V 4 bases and J 5 bases, with 11 bases left between them. The CDR3 consists of 12 residues. From germline, CDR1 is DFQATT and CDR2 SNEGSKA (reference sequence). CDR3 region: CSANRGGETQYF. Here the CDR3 DNA reads TGCAGTGCTAACAGAGGGGGGGAGACCCAGTACTTC.

V usage is TRBV20-1 and J usage is TRBJ2-5; D not resolved. The CDR3 covers 13 residues. CDR1 and CDR2 (germline): DFQATT, SNEGSKA (reference sequence). Trimming stripped 3 bases from V and 3 bases from J, with 11 bases between. CDR3: CSARGNMEETQYF. CDR3 sequence (DNA): TGCAGTGCTAGGGGGAACATGGAAGAGACCCAGTACTTC.

Notes on this clonotype: Compared with germline, one end of the junction differs, possibly owing to a read error. The V and J genes are TRBV20-1 and TRBJ1-4; no clear D gene. CDR1 DFQATT and CDR2 SNEGSKA come from the germline V gene (reference sequence). The CDR3 has 13 residues. The CDR3 region has the DNA TGCGGTGCTACCCTGGGGTTTGGTGAAAAACTGTTTTTT. This translates into CGATLGFGEKLFF.

V and J are TRBV29-1 and TRBJ1-2, with D perhaps matching TRBD1 (6 bases). The germline V gene encodes CDR1 SQVTM and CDR2 ANQGSEA. Trimming stripped 6 bases from V and 7 bases from J, with 15 bases between. This CDR3 contains 12 residues. The CDR3 here is CSVGTGRGGYTF. The CDR3 nucleotides are TGCAGCGTGGGCACAGGGAGAGGTGGCTACACCTTC.

The sample holds many counts of this clonotype. The chain carries TRBV7-2 and TRBJ2-2, with a weak D call TRBD2 (5 bases). Germline V gives CDR1 SGHTA, CDR2 FQGNSA. CDR3 length equals 14 residues. V was trimmed by 2 bases and J by 7 bases, leaving 11 bases between them. The CDR3: CASSLIGKGGELFF. The CDR3 DNA is TGTGCCAGCAGCTTAATCGGGAAGGGCGGGGAGCTGTTTTTT.

In its sample, this clonotype was seen many times. J is TRBJ1-6 and V is TRBV27; 11 nucleotides line up with TRBD1. Trimming cost V 4 bases and J 6 bases; bases outside gene matches: 5. The CDR3 totals 16 residues. From germline, CDR1 is MNHEY and CDR2 SMNVEV (reference sequence). This chain's CDR3 is CASSSDRGRLNSPLHF. The DNA of the CDR3 is TGTGCCAGCAGTTCGGACAGGGGGCGGCTTAATTCACCCCTCCACTTT.

To note about this clonotype: Because it lacks the conserved phenylalanine or tryptophan at the end, this CDR3 is likely a read error. The DNA is omitted, as the CDR3 cannot be located on it reliably, and the CDR3 follows TCRdb's listing. The rearrangement uses TRBV7-9 and TRBJ2-5; the tabulated D call, TRBD1, remains unverified against the DNA. Germline V gene lookup returns CDR1 SEHNR and CDR2 FQNEAQ (reference sequence). Counting both end residues, the CDR3 totals 16 amino acids. The CDR3 loop is CASSQTGGIYGYTFGS.

In its sample, this clonotype was seen many times. At one of its ends the junction is not consistent with the germline gene, which may arise from a read error. The chain uses TRBV27 and TRBJ2-6; the D gene is possibly TRBD1 (6 bases). The CDR3 extends over 18 amino acids. CDR1 and CDR2 from the germline V gene are MNHEY and SMNVEV (reference sequence). The CDR3 region has the DNA TGTGCCAGCAGTGTATCGGCAGGGGCCTTCTCTGGGGCCAACGTCCTGACTTTC. Its translation: CASSVSAGAFSGANVLTF.

This clonotype was counted many times. V is TRBV19 and J is TRBJ2-3; TRBD1 matches at 9 bases. The CDR3 length is 16 residues. V shed 2 bases, J shed 6 bases, and the junction held 9 bases outside the gene matches. Germline lookup yields CDR1 LNHDA and CDR2 SQIVND (reference sequence). CDR3 nucleotides: TGTGCCAGTAGTATACGGGGACAGGGAGGTGAGGATACGCAGTATTTT. It yields the protein CASSIRGQGGEDTQYF.

At least ten counts were recorded for this clonotype. The rearrangement joins TRBV7-8 to TRBJ2-5; a weak D match, TRBD2 (6 bases). CDR3 length equals 15 residues. V was clipped by 7 bases and J by 4 bases, with 19 bases between them. CDR1 and CDR2 (germline): SGHVS, FQNEAQ. This CDR3 is CASTDETSRGETQYF. The CDR3, as DNA: TGTGCCAGCACCGATGAGACTAGTCGGGGAGAGACCCAGTACTTC.

The rearrangement uses TRBV10-3 and TRBJ1-1; a weak D match, TRBD1 (5 bases). V lost 11 bases to trimming and J lost 0 bases, with 13 bases between them. The germline CDR1 and CDR2 sequences are ENHRY and SYGVKD. CDR3 size: 13 residues. This CDR3 reads CAFRDGMNTEAFF. The DNA of the CDR3 is TGTGCCTTCCGGGACGGCATGAACACTGAAGCTTTCTTT.

There are a few counts of this clonotype. The chain has TRBV29-1 and TRBJ2-7; TRBD2 aligns across 10 bases. V shed 8 bases and J 3 bases; nucleotides not matched to a gene: 4. The CDR3 runs to 12 residues. The germline CDR1 and CDR2 sequences are SQVTM and ANQGSEA. CDR3 region: CSFRLAGYEQYF. The CDR3 nucleotides read TGCAGCTTTCGACTAGCGGGCTACGAGCAGTACTTC.

The chain links TRBV29-1 to TRBJ2-5, with a weak D call TRBD2 (7 bases). Deletions cut 4 bases from V and 5 bases from J, with 20 bases between. Germline lookup yields CDR1 SQVTM and CDR2 ANQGSEA. The CDR3 runs 15 residues. The CDR3 nucleotides are TGCAGCGTTGTGGAGGGGGGGGGGCTGTGGGAGACCCAGTACTTC. Its translation is CSVVEGGGLWETQYF.

V and J are TRBV2 and TRBJ1-5; 8 nucleotides agree with TRBD1. Germline trimming cut 6 bases from V and 3 bases from J; bases unmatched to any gene: 10. The CDR3 loop spans 16 amino acids. Germline loops: CDR1 SNHLY, CDR2 FYNNEI. The CDR3 sequence is CASRRPGTGNNQPQHF. As DNA, the CDR3 is TGTGCCAGCAGGAGACCCGGGACAGGCAACAATCAGCCCCAGCATTTT.

This clonotype was seen once. The rearrangement uses TRBV9 and TRBJ1-5, with 9 bases fitting TRBD1. The CDR3 sequence is 14 residues long. Germline lookup yields CDR1 SGDLS and CDR2 YYNGEE. V trimming: 3 bases; J trimming: 11 bases; junction bases outside the gene matches: 9. CDR3 nucleotide sequence: TGTGCCAGCAGCGCACAGGGGGCGCATGAGACCCAGCATTTT. It yields the protein CASSAQGAHETQHF.

The gene calls are TRBV2 and TRBJ2-3; 9 bases match TRBD1. Germline V lookup: CDR1 SNHLY, CDR2 FYNNEI. The CDR3 contains 12 residues. V lost 6 bases and J lost 9; bases outside the gene matches: 4. The CDR3 is CASSAGTGTQYF. The CDR3 nucleotides read TGTGCCAGCAGCGCCGGGACAGGGACGCAGTATTTT. The complete variable domain, with remaining parts taken from reference TRBV2 and TRBJ2-3, reads EPEVTQTPSHQVTQMGQEVILRCVPISNHLYFYWYRQILGQKVEFLVSFYNNEISEKSEIFDDQFSVERPDGSNFTLKIRSTKLEDSAMYFCASSAGTGTQYFGPGTRLTVL.

A word on this clonotype: A single base separates this from a much larger clone, so it may be a read error. This chain uses TRBV6-2 or TRBV6-3 with TRBJ1-1; 9 positions agree with TRBD1. Germline V gives CDR1 MNHEY, CDR2 SVGEGT. CDR3 length: 15 amino acids. Unmatched junction bases numbered 5, after V lost 6 bases and J lost 0 bases. The CDR3 loop reads CASRDRGLVNTEAFF. The DNA for the CDR3 is TGTGCCAGCAGGGACAGGGGCCTCGTGAACACTGAAGCTTTCTTT.

This clonotype was recorded at least ten times. The chain combines TRBV6-1 with TRBJ2-7; a possible D gene is TRBD1 (6 bases). Trimming shortened V by 5 bases and J by 4 bases, and 18 bases separated the two germline ends. The V gene's germline CDR1 is MNHNS and CDR2 SASEGT. The CDR3 covers 15 residues. The CDR3 nucleotides read TGTGCCAGCAGTACCCCTCAGGGGAGTCTTTACGAGCAGTACTTC. Translating it yields CASSTPQGSLYEQYF.

This clonotype has a count of ten or more. J is TRBJ1-6 and V is TRBV30; 7 bases are shared with TRBD1. The CDR3 runs to 14 residues. Germline assignment: CDR1 GTSNPN and CDR2 SVGIG (reference sequence). After removal of 5 bases from V and 5 bases from J, the junction contained 6 bases not matched to a gene. The CDR3 sequence is CAWVGQSNNSPLHF. The CDR3 coding sequence is TGTGCCTGGGTGGGACAGTCGAATAATTCACCCCTCCACTTT.

The chain combines TRBV25-1 with TRBJ2-5; 7 bases agree with TRBD1. Trimming at V came to 5 bases and at J to 2 bases, leaving 8 bases not matched to a gene. CDR1 is MGHDK and CDR2 is SYGVNS in the germline V gene. CDR3 length equals 15 residues. CDR3 sequence (DNA): TGTGCCAGCAGTAAACCCGGGACAGAGCAAGAGACCCAGTACTTC. It specifies CASSKPGTEQETQYF.

As to this clonotype: A read error may explain this, as a much larger clone is one base away. The V and J genes are TRBV20-1 and TRBJ2-3; 8 bases agree with TRBD2. Looked up from germline, CDR1 is DFQATT and CDR2 is SNEGSKA (reference sequence). The CDR3 loop spans 16 amino acids. This chain's CDR3 is CSAQSHRRLATDTLYF. CDR3 nucleotide sequence: TGCAGTGCGCAATCCCACCGGCGACTAGCGACAGATACGCTGTATTTT.

This sequence joins TRBV7-9 and TRBJ1-1, with 10 bases lining up with TRBD1. The CDR3 extends over 24 amino acids. V was clipped by 6 bases and J by 1 base; unmatched bases: 32. The germline V gene has CDR1 SEHNR and CDR2 FQNEAQ (reference sequence). The CDR3 loop reads CASRDTRERDRGPTTRVGNTEAFF. DNA for the CDR3: TGTGCCAGCAGGGATACCCGAGAGAGAGACAGGGGGCCAACCACGCGAGTAGGGAACACTGAAGCTTTCTTT.